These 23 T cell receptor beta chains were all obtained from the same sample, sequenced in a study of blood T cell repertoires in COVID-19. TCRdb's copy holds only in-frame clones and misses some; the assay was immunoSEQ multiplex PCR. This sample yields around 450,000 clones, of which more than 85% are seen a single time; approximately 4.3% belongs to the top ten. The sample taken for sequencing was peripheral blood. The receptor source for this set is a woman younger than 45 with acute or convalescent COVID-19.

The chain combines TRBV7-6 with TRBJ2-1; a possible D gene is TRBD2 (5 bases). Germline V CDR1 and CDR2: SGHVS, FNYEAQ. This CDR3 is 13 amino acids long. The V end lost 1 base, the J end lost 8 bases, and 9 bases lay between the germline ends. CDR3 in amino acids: CASSLVSGDEQFF. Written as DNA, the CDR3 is TGTGCCAGCAGCTTAGTTTCCGGGGATGAGCAGTTCTTC.

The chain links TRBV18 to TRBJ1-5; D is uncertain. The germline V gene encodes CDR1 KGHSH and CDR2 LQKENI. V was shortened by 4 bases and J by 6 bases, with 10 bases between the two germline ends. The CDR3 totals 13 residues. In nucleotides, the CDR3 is TGTGCCAGCTCACTTACACGCGGTCAGCCCCAGCATTTT. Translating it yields CASSLTRGQPQHF.

The CDR3 is CASSPLQDQVGEQFF. Written as DNA, the CDR3 is TGTGCCAGCTCACCACTCCAGGATCAAGTTGGTGAGCAGTTCTTC. V and J are TRBV18 and TRBJ2-1; no clear D. Germline V lookup: CDR1 KGHSH, CDR2 LQKENI. This CDR3 has 15 residues. Trimming removed 1 base at V and 9 bases at J, with 16 bases between. The full variable domain, in which reference TRBV18 and TRBJ2-1 provide the parts outside the CDR3, is NAGVMQNPRHLVRRRGQEARLRCSPMKGHSHVYWYRQLPEEGLKFMVYLQKENIIDESGMPKERFSAEFPKEGPSILRIQQVVRGDSAAYFCASSPLQDQVGEQFFGPGTRLTVL.

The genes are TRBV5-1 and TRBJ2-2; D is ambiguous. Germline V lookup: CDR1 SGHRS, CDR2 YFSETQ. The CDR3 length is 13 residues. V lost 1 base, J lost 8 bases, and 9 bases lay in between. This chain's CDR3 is CASSLSLQGELFF. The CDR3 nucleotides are TGCGCCAGCAGCTTGTCCCTACAGGGGGAGCTGTTTTTT.

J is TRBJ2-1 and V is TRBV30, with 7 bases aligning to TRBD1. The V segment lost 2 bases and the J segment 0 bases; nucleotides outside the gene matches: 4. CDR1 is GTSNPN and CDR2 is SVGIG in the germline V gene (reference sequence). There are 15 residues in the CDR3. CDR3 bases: TGTGCCTGGAGTACCGGGACAGTCTCCTACAATGAGCAGTTCTTC. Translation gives CAWSTGTVSYNEQFF.

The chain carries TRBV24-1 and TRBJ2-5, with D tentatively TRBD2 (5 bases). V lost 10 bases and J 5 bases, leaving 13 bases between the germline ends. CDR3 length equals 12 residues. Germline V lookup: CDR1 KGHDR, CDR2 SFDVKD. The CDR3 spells CATAGNAETQYF. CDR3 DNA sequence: TGTGCCACGGCCGGGAACGCGGAGACCCAGTACTTC.

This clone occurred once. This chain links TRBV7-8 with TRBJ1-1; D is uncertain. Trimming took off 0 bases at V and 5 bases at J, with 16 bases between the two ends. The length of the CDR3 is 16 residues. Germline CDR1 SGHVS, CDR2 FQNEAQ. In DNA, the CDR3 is TGTGCCAGCAGCTTAGCGCAAACCAGGAGAGGGACTGAAGCTTTCTTT. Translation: CASSLAQTRRGTEAFF.

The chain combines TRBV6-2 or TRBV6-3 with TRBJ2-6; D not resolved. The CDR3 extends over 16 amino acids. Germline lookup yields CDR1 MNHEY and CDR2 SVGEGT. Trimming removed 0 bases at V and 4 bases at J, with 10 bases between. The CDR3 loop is CASSYSRAAGANVLTF. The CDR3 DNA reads TGTGCCAGCAGTTACTCGAGAGCTGCGGGGGCCAACGTCCTGACTTTC.

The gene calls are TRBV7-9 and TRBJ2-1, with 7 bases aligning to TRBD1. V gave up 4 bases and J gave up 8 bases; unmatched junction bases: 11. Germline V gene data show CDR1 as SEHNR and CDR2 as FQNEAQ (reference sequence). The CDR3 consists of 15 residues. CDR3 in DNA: TGTGCCAGCAGCTCAAGGGACAGTCATTTCGATGAGCAGTTCTTC. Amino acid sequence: CASSSRDSHFDEQFF.

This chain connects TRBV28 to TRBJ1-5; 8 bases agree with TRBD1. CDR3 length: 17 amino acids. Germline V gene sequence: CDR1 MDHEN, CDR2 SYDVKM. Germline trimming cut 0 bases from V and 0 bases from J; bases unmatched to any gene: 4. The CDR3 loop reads CASSLWQGADSNQPQHF. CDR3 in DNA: TGTGCCAGCAGTTTATGGCAGGGGGCGGATAGCAATCAGCCCCAGCATTTT. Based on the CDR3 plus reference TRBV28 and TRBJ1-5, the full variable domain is DVKVTQSSRYLVKRTGEKVFLECVQDMDHENMFWYRQDPGLGLRLIYFSYDVKMKEKGDIPEGYSVSREKKERFSLILESASTNQTSMYLCASSLWQGADSNQPQHFGDGTRLSIL.

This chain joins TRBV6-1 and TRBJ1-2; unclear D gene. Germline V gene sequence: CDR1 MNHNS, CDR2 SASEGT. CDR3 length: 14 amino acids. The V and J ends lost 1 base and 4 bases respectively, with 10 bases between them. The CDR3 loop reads CASSEDGLFYGYTF. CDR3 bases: TGTGCCAGCAGTGAAGACGGGTTATTCTATGGCTACACCTTC.

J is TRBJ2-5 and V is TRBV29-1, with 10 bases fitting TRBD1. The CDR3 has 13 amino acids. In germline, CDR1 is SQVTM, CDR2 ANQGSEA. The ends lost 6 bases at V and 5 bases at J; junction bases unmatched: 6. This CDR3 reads CSVGTGVGETQYF. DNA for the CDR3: TGCAGCGTGGGGACAGGGGTCGGGGAGACCCAGTACTTC.

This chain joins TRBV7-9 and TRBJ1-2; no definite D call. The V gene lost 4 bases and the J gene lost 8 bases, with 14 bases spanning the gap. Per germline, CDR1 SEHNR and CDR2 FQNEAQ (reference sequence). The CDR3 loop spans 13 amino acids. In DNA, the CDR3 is TGTGCCAGCAGCTCGGACTGGTTACGGGGCTACACCTTC. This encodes CASSSDWLRGYTF.

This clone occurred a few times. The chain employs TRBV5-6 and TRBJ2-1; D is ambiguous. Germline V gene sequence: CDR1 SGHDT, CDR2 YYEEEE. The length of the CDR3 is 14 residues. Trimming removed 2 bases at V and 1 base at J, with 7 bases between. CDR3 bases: TGTGCCAGCAGCTTAGAGAAATCCTACAATGAGCAGTTCTTC. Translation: CASSLEKSYNEQFF.

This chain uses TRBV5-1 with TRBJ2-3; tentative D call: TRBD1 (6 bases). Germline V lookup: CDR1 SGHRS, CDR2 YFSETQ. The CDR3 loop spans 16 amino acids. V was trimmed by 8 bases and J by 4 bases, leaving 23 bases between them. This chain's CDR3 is CASTLSGRGFSDTQYF. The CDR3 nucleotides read TGCGCCAGTACCCTTTCGGGCAGGGGATTTTCAGATACGCAGTATTTT.

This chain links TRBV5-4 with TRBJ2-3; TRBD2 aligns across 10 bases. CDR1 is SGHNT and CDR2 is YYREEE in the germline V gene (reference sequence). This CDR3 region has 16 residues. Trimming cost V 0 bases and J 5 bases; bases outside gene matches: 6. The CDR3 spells CASSLAAASGGDTQYF. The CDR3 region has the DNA TGTGCCAGCAGCTTGGCCGCCGCTAGCGGGGGAGATACGCAGTATTTT.

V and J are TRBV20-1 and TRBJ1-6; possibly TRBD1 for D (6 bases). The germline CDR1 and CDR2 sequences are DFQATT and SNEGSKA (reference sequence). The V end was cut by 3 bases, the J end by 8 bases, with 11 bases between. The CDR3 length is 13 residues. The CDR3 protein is CSASDPGDSPLHF. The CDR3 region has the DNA TGCAGTGCTAGTGATCCAGGGGATTCACCCCTCCACTTT.

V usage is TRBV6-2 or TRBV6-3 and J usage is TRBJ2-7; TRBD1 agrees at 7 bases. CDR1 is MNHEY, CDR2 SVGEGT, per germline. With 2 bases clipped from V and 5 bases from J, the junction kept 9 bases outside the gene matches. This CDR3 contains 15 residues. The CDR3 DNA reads TGTGCCAGCAGTTACGACCCGACAGGGTCGAACGAGCAGTACTTC. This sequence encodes CASSYDPTGSNEQYF.

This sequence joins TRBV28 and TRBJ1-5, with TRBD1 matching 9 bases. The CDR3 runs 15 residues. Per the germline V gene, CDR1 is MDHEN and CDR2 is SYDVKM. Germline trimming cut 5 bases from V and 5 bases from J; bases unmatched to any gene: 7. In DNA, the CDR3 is TGTGCCAGCAGTAGGGGAACAGGGGGCTATCAGCCCCAGCATTTT. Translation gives CASSRGTGGYQPQHF.

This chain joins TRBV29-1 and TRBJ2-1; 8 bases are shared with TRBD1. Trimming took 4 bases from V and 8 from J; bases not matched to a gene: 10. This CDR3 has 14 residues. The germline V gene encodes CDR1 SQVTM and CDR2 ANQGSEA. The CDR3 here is CSVVYGQGSDEQFF. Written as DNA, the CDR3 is TGCAGCGTTGTGTACGGACAGGGTTCGGATGAGCAGTTCTTC.

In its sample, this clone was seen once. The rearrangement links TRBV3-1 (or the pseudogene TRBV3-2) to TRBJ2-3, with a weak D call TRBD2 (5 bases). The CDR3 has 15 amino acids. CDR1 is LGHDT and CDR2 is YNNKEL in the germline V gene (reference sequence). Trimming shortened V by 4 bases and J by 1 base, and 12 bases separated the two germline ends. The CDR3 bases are TGTGCCAGCAGCCCGAGCGGCCTCCGCACAGATACGCAGTATTTT. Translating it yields CASSPSGLRTDTQYF.

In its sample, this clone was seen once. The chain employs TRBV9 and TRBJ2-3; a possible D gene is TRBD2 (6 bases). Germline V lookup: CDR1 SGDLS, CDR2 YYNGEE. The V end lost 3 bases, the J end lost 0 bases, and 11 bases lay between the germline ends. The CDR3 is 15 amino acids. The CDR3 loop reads CASSAGTPSTDTQYF. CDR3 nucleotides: TGTGCCAGCAGCGCCGGGACTCCTAGCACAGATACGCAGTATTTT.

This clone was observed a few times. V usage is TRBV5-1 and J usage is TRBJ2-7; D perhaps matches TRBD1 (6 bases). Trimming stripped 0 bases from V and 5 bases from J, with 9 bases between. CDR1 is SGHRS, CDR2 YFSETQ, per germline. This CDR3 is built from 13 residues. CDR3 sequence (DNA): TGCGCCAGCAGCTTGGTTGGGGGCAACGAGCAGTACTTC. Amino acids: CASSLVGGNEQYF.